These T cell receptor beta chains were read from a single sample in a study of cytomegalovirus exposure and HLA in healthy donors. Libraries were prepared by immunoSEQ multiplex PCR; TCRdb keeps only in-frame clonotypes and omits some of them. In the table there are about 110,000 clones, 82% of which are singletons. Sequences were obtained from PBMCs. These receptors were collected from a man aged 50-60 years in good health and CMV-seronegative. Both conserved end residues are part of each CDR3. The D gene is left open where the match is weak. Expanded clones are given a class, and other clones once, few, many or no size at all.

J: TRBJ1-4
size: NA
D: NA
V: TRBV5-6
CDR3: CASSLGPGMEKLFF
DNA: TGTGCCAGCAGCTTGGGGCCGGGTATGGAAAAACTGTTTTTT

J: TRBJ2-3
size: NA
D: NA
V: TRBV6-5
CDR3: CASRLLTTDTQYF
DNA: TGTGCCAGTCGACTATTAACCACAGATACGCAGTATTTT

J: TRBJ2-1
size: few
D: TRBD2
V: TRBV4-2
CDR3: CASSQPGLAGGVRDEQFF
DNA: TGTGCCAGCAGCCAACCGGGACTAGCGGGGGGGGTGCGCGATGAGCAGTTCTTC

J: TRBJ1-3
size: NA
D: TRBD1
V: TRBV27
CDR3: CASSLNRGGNTIYF
DNA: TGTGCCAGCAGCCTTAACAGGGGGGGGAACACCATATATTTT

J: TRBJ1-2
size: NA
D: TRBD1
V: TRBV14
CDR3: CASSQATGSDYGYTF
DNA: TGTGCCAGCAGCCAAGCGACAGGGAGTGACTATGGCTACACCTTC

J: TRBJ1-1
size: NA
D: TRBD1
V: TRBV4-1
CDR3: CASSQDQQGFAEAFF
DNA: TGCGCCAGCAGCCAAGATCAACAGGGGTTCGCTGAAGCTTTCTTT

J: TRBJ2-2
size: NA
D: NA
V: TRBV7-3
CDR3: CASSLATTGELFF
DNA: TGTGCCAGCAGCTTAGCCACAACCGGGGAGCTGTTTTTT

J: TRBJ2-2
size: NA
D: NA
V: TRBV7-2
CDR3: CASSLAGGTTTGELFF
DNA: TGTGCCAGCAGCTTAGCCGGGGGTACGACGACCGGGGAGCTGTTTTTT

J: TRBJ2-2
size: NA
D: TRBD2
V: TRBV6-6
CDR3: CASSKTSGVDTGELFF
DNA: TGTGCCAGCAGTAAAACCAGCGGGGTCGACACCGGGGAGCTGTTTTTT

J: TRBJ2-7
size: NA
D: NA
V: TRBV30
CDR3: CACRREFSYEQYF
DNA: TGTGCCTGTCGCCGGGAATTCTCCTACGAGCAGTACTTC

J: TRBJ2-7
size: NA
D: NA
V: TRBV5-6
CDR3: CASSSSSYEQYF
DNA: TGTGCCAGCAGCTCCTCCTCCTACGAGCAGTACTTC

J: TRBJ2-3
size: NA
D: TRBD2
V: TRBV9
CDR3: CASSVGFSGVSSTDTQYF
DNA: TGTGCCAGCAGCGTAGGTTTTAGCGGGGTTTCTTCCACAGATACGCAGTATTTT

J: TRBJ2-2
size: NA
D: TRBD1
V: TRBV6-6
CDR3: CASRTGTGGHGELFF
DNA: TGTGCCAGCAGGACCGGGACAGGGGGCCACGGGGAGCTGTTTTTT

J: TRBJ1-2
size: NA
D: NA
V: TRBV7-9
CDR3: CASSPPVGVGYGYTF
DNA: TGTGCCAGCAGCCCGCCGGTCGGGGTGGGCTATGGCTACACCTTC

J: TRBJ2-1
size: NA
D: TRBD2
V: TRBV18
CDR3: CASSPPPSGGAHEQFF
DNA: TGTGCCAGCTCACCACCCCCTAGCGGGGGGGCTCATGAGCAGTTCTTC

J: TRBJ1-2
size: NA
D: NA
V: TRBV6-1
CDR3: CASRFPGSDYGYTF
DNA: TGTGCCAGCAGATTTCCGGGATCTGACTATGGCTACACCTTC

J: TRBJ1-1
size: NA
D: NA
V: TRBV11-3
CDR3: CASSLGAGTGTEAFF
DNA: TGTGCCAGCAGCTTAGGCGCGGGCACTGGCACTGAAGCTTTCTTT

J: TRBJ2-1
size: NA
D: NA
V: TRBV7-6
CDR3: CASSSGTGTYNEQFF
DNA: TGTGCCAGCAGCTCCGGTACGGGAACCTACAATGAGCAGTTCTTC

J: TRBJ2-1
size: NA
D: TRBD2
V: TRBV5-6
CDR3: CASSPGLAVYNEQFF
DNA: TGTGCCAGCAGCCCCGGACTAGCGGTCTACAATGAGCAGTTCTTC

J: TRBJ2-3
size: NA
D: NA
V: TRBV27
CDR3: CASTPGGRTDTQYF
DNA: TGTGCCAGCACCCCCGGGGGACGCACAGATACGCAGTATTTT

J: TRBJ2-3
size: NA
D: TRBD2
V: TRBV5-1
CDR3: CASREGTSGVTDTQYF
DNA: TGCGCCAGCAGAGAGGGAACTAGCGGGGTTACAGATACGCAGTATTTT

J: TRBJ2-1
size: NA
D: NA
V: TRBV2
CDR3: CASSSNEQFF
DNA: TGTGCCAGCAGTTCAAATGAGCAGTTCTTC

J: TRBJ2-1
size: few
D: TRBD2
V: TRBV9
CDR3: CASSVASGGDLRFF
DNA: TGTGCCAGCAGCGTAGCTAGCGGGGGGGACTTAAGGTTCTTC

J: TRBJ1-1
size: NA
D: NA
V: TRBV4-2
CDR3: CASSQERGLFEAFF
DNA: TGTGCCAGCAGCCAAGAACGGGGTTTATTTGAAGCTTTCTTT

J: TRBJ2-3
size: NA
D: NA
V: TRBV10-3
CDR3: CAISGGTTDTQYF
DNA: TGTGCCATCAGTGGGGGGACTACAGATACGCAGTATTTT

J: TRBJ2-2
size: NA
D: TRBD1
V: TRBV5-4
CDR3: CASSSRTGINTGELFF
DNA: TGTGCCAGCAGCTCCAGGACAGGGATTAACACCGGGGAGCTGTTTTTT

J: TRBJ2-5
size: NA
D: TRBD1
V: TRBV5-1
CDR3: CASSRGQGQETQYF
DNA: TGCGCCAGCAGCCGGGGACAGGGTCAAGAGACCCAGTACTTC

J: TRBJ1-6
size: NA
D: NA
V: TRBV6-6
CDR3: CASSYSGQSNSPLHF
DNA: TGTGCCAGCAGTTACTCCGGACAGAGTAATTCACCCCTCCACTTT

J: TRBJ2-1
size: NA
D: NA
V: TRBV6-4
CDR3: CASSDSSGPSSYNEQFF
DNA: TGTGCCAGCAGTGACTCTAGCGGCCCTAGCTCCTACAATGAGCAGTTCTTC

J: TRBJ1-2
size: NA
D: NA
V: TRBV29-1
CDR3: CSVLQQLNYGYTF
DNA: TGCAGCGTCCTACAGCAGCTTAACTATGGCTACACCTTC

J: TRBJ2-7
size: NA
D: TRBD1
V: TRBV5-1
CDR3: CASSSTGVEQYF
DNA: TGCGCCAGCAGCTCTACAGGGGTCGAGCAGTACTTC

J: TRBJ2-3
size: NA
D: NA
V: TRBV11-3
CDR3: CASSLGGNTDTQYF
DNA: TGTGCCAGCAGCTTAGGCGGTAACACAGATACGCAGTATTTT

J: TRBJ1-6
size: NA
D: NA
V: TRBV6-1
CDR3: CASSDWTEYNSPLHF
DNA: TGTGCCAGCAGTGACTGGACAGAGTATAATTCCCCCCTCCACTTT

J: TRBJ1-2
size: NA
D: NA
V: TRBV5-4
CDR3: CASSLDRTYGYTF
DNA: TGTGCCAGCAGCTTGGACCGGACTTATGGCTACACCTTC